What follows is one T cell receptor beta chain and its context. Produced via immunoSEQ multiplex PCR; TCRdb's table is partial and in-frame only. The sample includes about 2.4 million clones, approximately 93% of them seen just once. The sample is drawn from a study of shared clonotypes between healthy human individuals. CDR1 is SGHKS, CDR2 YYEKEE, per germline (reference sequence). Trimming pared 3 bases from V and 3 bases from J, leaving 12 bases between. The length of the CDR3 is 15 residues. The source material was naive CD4+ T cells from PBMCs. The subset denotes: CD45RA+ positively selected. The TCR sequence derives from a man between 18 and 29 years old in good health. Some clones in this sample may be carry-over from other donors' samples. This chain joins TRBV5-5 and TRBJ2-2; D may be TRBD1 (7 bases). CDR3 DNA: TGTGCCAGCAGCTATGCAGGGGGGTACACCGGGGAGCTGTTTTTT. The encoded protein is CASSYAGGYTGELFF. The full variable domain, with the rest looked up from reference TRBV5-5 and TRBJ2-2, is DAGVTQSPTHLIKTRGQQVTLRCSPISGHKSVSWYQQVLGQGPQFIFQYYEKEERGRGNFPDRFSARQFPNYSSELNVNALLLGDSALYLCASSYAGGYTGELFFGEGSRLTVL.